The T cell receptor beta chain described here comes from a study of cytotoxic CD8 clonotypes in ibrutinib-treated CLL. Looking at the study overall: Among responders, roughly 25 were partial and 2 complete; after median about 72 months, approximately 15 stayed remitted and 12 progressed.

Germline CDR1 reads SGHVS; CDR2 reads FNYEAQ. CDR3 size: 15 residues. The V gene end was trimmed by 4 bases and the J gene end by 1 base; junction bases not matched to a gene: 4. Sequenced by immunoSEQ multiplex PCR; TCRdb stores in-frame clones only, minus some. The sample includes approximately 330,000 clones, around four fifths of them seen just once. The material sequenced was PBMCs, taken before ibrutinib treatment. The clonotype originates from a human donor with chronic lymphocytic leukemia. V usage is TRBV7-6 and J usage is TRBJ1-3, with 7 bases that match TRBD1. CDR3 protein: CASSSYRGSGNTIYF. In nucleotides, the CDR3 is TGTGCCAGCAGCTCCTACAGGGGTTCTGGAAACACCATATATTTT.